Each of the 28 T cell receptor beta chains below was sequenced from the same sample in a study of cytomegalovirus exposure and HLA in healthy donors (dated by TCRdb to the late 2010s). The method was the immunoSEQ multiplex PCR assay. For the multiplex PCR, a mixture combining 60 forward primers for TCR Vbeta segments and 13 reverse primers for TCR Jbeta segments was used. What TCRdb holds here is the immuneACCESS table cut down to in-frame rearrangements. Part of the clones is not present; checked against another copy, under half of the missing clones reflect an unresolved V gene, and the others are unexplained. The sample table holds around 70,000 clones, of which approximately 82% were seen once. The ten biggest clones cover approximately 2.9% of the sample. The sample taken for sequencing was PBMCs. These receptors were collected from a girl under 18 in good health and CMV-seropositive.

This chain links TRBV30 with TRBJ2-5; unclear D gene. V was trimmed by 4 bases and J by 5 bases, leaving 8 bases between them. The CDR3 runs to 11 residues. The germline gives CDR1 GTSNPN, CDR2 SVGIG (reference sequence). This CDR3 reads CAWNGRETQYF. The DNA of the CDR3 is TGTGCCTGGAATGGTCGGGAGACCCAGTACTTC.

CDR3 sequence: CSVGTWHGQETQYF. In DNA form, the CDR3 reads TGCAGCGTCGGGACATGGCATGGCCAAGAGACCCAGTACTTC. This rearrangement joins TRBV29-1 to TRBJ2-5, with D possibly being TRBD1 (6 bases). Germline V gene lookup returns CDR1 SQVTM and CDR2 ANQGSEA. The CDR3 consists of 14 residues. V lost 6 bases and J lost 1, with 15 bases in between.

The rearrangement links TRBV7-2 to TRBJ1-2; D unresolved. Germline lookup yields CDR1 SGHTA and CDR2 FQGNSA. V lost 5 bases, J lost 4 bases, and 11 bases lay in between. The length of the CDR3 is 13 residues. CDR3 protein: CASSVSQIYGYTF. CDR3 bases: TGTGCCAGCAGCGTCTCTCAGATCTATGGCTACACCTTC.

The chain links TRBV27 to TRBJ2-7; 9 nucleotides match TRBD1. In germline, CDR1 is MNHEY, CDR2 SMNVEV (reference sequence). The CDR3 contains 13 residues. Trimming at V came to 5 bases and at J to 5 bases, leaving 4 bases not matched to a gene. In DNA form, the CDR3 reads TGTGCCAGCAGTCGACAGGGGGGGCACGAGCAGTACTTC. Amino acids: CASSRQGGHEQYF.

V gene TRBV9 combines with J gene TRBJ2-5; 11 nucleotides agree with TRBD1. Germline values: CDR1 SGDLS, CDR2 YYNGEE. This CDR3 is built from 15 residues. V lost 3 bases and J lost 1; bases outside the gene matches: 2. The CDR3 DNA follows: TGTGCCAGCAGCGGGACAGGGGGCGTCCAAGAGACCCAGTACTTC. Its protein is CASSGTGGVQETQYF.

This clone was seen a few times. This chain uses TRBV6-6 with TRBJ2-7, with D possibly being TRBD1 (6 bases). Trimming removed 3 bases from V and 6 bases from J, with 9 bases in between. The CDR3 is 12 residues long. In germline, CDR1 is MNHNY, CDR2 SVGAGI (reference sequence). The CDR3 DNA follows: TGTGCCAGCAGTTATGGACAGCCCGAGCAGTACTTC. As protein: CASSYGQPEQYF.

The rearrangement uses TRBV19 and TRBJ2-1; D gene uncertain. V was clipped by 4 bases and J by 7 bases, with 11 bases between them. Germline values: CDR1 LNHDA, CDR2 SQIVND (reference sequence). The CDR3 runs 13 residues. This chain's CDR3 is CASSNRVWNEQFF. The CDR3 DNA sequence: TGTGCCAGTAGTAACCGGGTGTGGAATGAGCAGTTCTTC.

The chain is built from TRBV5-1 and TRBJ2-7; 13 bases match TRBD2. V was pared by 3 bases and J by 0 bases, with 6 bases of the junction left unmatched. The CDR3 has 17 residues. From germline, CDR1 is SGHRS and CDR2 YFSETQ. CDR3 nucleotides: TGCGCCAGCAGCTGGGGACTAGCGGGACTCTTCTCCTACGAGCAGTACTTC. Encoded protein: CASSWGLAGLFSYEQYF.

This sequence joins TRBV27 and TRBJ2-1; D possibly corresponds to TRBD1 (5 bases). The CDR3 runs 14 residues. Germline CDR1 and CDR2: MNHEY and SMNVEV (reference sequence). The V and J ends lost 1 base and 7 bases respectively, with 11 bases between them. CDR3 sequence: CASSLFVQGNEQFF. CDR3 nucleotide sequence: TGTGCCAGCAGTTTATTTGTTCAGGGTAATGAGCAGTTCTTC.

CDR3 sequence reads: CASSPRQSPNTGELFF. The CDR3 DNA reads as TGTGCCAGCTCACCGAGACAGTCACCAAACACCGGGGAGCTGTTTTTT. This rearrangement joins TRBV18 to TRBJ2-2; possibly TRBD1 for D (5 bases). Trimming took 3 bases from V and 2 from J, leaving 13 bases between them. There are 16 residues in the CDR3. From germline, CDR1 is KGHSH and CDR2 LQKENI.

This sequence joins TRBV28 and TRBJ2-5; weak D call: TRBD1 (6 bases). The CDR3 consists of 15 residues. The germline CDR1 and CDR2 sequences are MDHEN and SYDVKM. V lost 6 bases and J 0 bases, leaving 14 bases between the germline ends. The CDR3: CASSVVQGNQETQYF. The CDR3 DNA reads TGTGCCAGCAGCGTGGTCCAGGGGAACCAAGAGACCCAGTACTTC.

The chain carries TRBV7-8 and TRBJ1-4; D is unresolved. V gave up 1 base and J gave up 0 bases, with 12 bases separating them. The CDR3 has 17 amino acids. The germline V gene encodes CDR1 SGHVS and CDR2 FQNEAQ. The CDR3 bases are TGTGCCAGCAGCTTAGGGCCTTGGAGGGCAACTAATGAAAAACTGTTTTTT. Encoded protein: CASSLGPWRATNEKLFF.

CDR3 in DNA: TGTGCCAGCAGTTACGGACAGGGAATACCTGAGGGGGAGCTGTTTTTT. This encodes CASSYGQGIPEGELFF. The rearrangement links TRBV6-5 to TRBJ2-2; 8 nucleotides agree with TRBD1. Germline CDR1 reads MNHEY; CDR2 reads SVGAGI. J lost 8 bases, V lost 2 bases, and 10 bases had no gene match. The CDR3 has 16 residues.

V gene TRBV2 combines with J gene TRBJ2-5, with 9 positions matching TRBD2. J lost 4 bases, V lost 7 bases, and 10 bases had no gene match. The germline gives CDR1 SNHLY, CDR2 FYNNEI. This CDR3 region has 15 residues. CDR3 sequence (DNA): TGTGCCAGCAATCGGGACTCAGCGGGAGGAGAGACCCAGTACTTC. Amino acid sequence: CASNRDSAGGETQYF.

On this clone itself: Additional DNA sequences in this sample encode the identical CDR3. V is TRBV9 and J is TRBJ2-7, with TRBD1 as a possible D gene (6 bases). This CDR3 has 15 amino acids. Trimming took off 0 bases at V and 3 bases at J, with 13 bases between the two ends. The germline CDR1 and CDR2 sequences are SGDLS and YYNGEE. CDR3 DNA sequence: TGTGCCAGCAGCGTAGCCGGGACACCGGTCTACGAGCAGTACTTC. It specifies CASSVAGTPVYEQYF.

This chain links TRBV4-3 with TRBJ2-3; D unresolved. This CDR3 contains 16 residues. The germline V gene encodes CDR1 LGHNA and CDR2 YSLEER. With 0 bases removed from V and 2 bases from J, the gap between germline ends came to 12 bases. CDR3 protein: CASSQEHPNPTDTQYF. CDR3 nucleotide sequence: TGCGCCAGCAGCCAAGAACACCCGAACCCCACAGATACGCAGTATTTT.

The CDR3 is CASSLGGLYNEQFF. The DNA of the CDR3 is TGTGCCAGCAGTTTAGGCGGACTATACAATGAGCAGTTCTTC. The chain has TRBV28 and TRBJ2-1, with D perhaps TRBD2 (6 bases). Trimming removed 2 bases at V and 4 bases at J, with 9 bases between. Germline lookup yields CDR1 MDHEN and CDR2 SYDVKM. This CDR3 is built from 14 residues.

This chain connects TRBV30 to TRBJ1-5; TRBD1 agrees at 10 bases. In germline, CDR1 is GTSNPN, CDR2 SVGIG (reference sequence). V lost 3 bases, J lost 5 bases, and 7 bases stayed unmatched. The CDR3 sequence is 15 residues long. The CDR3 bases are TGTGCCTGGAGCGTCGGACAGGGGGATTATCAGCCCCAGCATTTT. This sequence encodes CAWSVGQGDYQPQHF.

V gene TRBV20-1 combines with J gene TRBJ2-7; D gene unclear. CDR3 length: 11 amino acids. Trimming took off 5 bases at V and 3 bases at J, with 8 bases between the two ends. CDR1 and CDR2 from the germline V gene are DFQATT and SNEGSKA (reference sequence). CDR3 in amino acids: CSADIVYEQYF. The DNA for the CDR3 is TGCAGTGCTGATATAGTCTACGAGCAGTACTTC.

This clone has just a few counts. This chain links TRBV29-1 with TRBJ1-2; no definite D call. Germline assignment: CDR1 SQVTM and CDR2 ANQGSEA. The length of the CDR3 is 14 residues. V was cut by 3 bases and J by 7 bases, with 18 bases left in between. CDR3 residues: CSVEVDLLTGGYTF. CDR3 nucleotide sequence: TGCAGCGTTGAGGTAGACTTACTGACGGGTGGCTACACCTTC.

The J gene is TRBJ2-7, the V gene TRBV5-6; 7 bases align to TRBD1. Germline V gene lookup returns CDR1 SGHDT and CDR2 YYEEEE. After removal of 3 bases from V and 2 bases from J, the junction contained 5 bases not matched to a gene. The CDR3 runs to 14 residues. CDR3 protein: CASSSPGGAYEQYF. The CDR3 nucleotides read TGTGCCAGCAGCTCCCCAGGGGGAGCCTACGAGCAGTACTTC.

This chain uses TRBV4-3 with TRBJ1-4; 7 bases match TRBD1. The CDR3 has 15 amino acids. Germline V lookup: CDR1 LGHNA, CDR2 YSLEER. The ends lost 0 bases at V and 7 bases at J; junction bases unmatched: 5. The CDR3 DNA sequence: TGCGCCAGCAGCCAAGATTTGGCAGGGGGTGAAAAACTGTTTTTT. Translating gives CASSQDLAGGEKLFF.

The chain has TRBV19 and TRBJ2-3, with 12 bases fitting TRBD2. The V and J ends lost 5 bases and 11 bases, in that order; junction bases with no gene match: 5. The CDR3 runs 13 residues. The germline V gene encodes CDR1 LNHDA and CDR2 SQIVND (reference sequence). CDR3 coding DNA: TGTGCCAGTAGTCCCTTGACTAGCGGGAGGCAGTATTTT. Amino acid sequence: CASSPLTSGRQYF.

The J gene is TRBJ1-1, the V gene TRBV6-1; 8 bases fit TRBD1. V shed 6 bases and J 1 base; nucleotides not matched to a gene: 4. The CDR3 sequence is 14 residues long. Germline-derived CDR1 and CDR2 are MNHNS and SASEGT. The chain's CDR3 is CASSYRGTNTEAFF. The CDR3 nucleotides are TGTGCCAGCAGCTACAGGGGGACGAACACTGAAGCTTTCTTT.

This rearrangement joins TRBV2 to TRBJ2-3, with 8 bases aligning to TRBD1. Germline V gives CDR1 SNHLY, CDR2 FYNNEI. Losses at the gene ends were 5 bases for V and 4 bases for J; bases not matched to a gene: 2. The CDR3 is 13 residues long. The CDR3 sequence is CASSLTGADTQYF. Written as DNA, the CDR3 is TGTGCCAGCAGTCTGACAGGGGCAGATACGCAGTATTTT. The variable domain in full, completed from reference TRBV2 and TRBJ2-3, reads EPEVTQTPSHQVTQMGQEVILRCVPISNHLYFYWYRQILGQKVEFLVSFYNNEISEKSEIFDDQFSVERPDGSNFTLKIRSTKLEDSAMYFCASSLTGADTQYFGPGTRLTVL.

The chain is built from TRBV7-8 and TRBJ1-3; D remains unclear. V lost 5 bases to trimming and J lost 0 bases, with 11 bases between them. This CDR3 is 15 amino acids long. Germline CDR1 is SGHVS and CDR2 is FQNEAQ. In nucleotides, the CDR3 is TGTGCCAGCAGCGCAGTGAGGAGCTCTGGAAACACCATATATTTT. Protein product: CASSAVRSSGNTIYF.

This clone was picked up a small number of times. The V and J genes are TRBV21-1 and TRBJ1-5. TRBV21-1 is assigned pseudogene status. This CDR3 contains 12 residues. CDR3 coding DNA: TGTGCCAGCGGGAGGGGAGATCAGCCCCAGCATTTT. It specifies CASGRGDQPQHF.

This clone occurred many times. CDR3 region: CASSGQGASYGYTF. In DNA form, the CDR3 reads TGTGCCAGCAGTGGACAGGGGGCCTCCTATGGCTACACCTTC. The rearrangement uses TRBV27 and TRBJ1-2, with 11 nucleotides matching TRBD1. Germline CDR1 MNHEY, CDR2 SMNVEV (reference sequence). Trimming at V came to 5 bases and at J to 4 bases, leaving 3 bases not matched to a gene. The CDR3 consists of 14 residues.